This T cell receptor (beta chain) was identified during a study of cytomegalovirus exposure and HLA in healthy donors (dated by TCRdb to about 2017). Context from the whole study: An earlier analysis of more than 550 of the donors reported under 300 Gb of sequence data and 117 million unique TCR beta sequences obtained from about 200 million T cells. An early release covering over 500 HLA-typed donors comprised about 300 gigabases of sequencing data and around 86 million unique TCR sequences. HLA typing covered class I and class II loci at four-digit resolution. To predict cytomegalovirus infection status, the study brought together high-throughput TCR immunosequencing, statistical association of individual TCRs with disease status, and machine learning. Of the roughly 430 genotyped donors, about 80% fell in the genetic ancestry cluster associated with self-reported Caucasian donors. All discovery cohort repertoires had been generated on a single sequencing platform. In a later genetic analysis, genome-wide SNP genotypes for about three fifths of the roughly 670 donors were used, and that subset was treated as a discovery cohort. Besides the first cohort of 666 subjects, a separate validation cohort made up of 120 different subjects was used. Roughly 5 DR-DQ haplotypes were treated as single units for association and clustering because of strong linkage in the cohort. Typing coverage differed by locus: A, B, C, DRB1 and DQB1 were typed in about 620-640 donors, DQA1 in approximately 520, DPA1 in around 610, and DPB1 in roughly 470. The study used immunosequencing to profile the T cell repertoires of 666 subjects and linked those repertoires to cytomegalovirus serostatus. The study was designed to test whether signatures of past pathogen exposure could be identified by cataloging public T cell receptors. Among about 400 genotyped donors of the cohort, an average of roughly 230,000 unique TCR beta nucleotide sequences was sequenced per donor, of which roughly 17% were non-productive. Donor age, sex, ethnicity and CMV serostatus were compiled together with the repertoire data. To study patterns of TCR occurrence, a later analysis re-analyzed previously published TCR beta repertoires from 500 to 850 donors and added high-resolution HLA genotyping. Rather than using new phenotypic data, the later analysis identified candidate immune exposures from TCR beta sequences and from how often those sequences occurred across donors. An earlier analysis of 587 of the donors used high-throughput TCR beta sequencing to judge whether each TCR beta V gene segment behaved as functional or pseudogenic.

The cohort consisted of 670 or so healthy bone marrow donors. At the time of sampling, every cohort member was nominally healthy, though immune exposures that went unrecorded were likely present. The donor was CMV seropositive and was included in the group of 250 to 300 seropositive cohort members. Each donor provided a peripheral blood sample, and peripheral blood mononuclear cells were used for TCR beta sequencing. Genomic DNA was extracted from the blood cell samples with the Qiagen DNeasy Blood Extraction Kit. Details on this clone: It lacks a known antigen. The record has no base qualities; no much larger clone is one base away. Other DNA sequences from this sample encode an identical CDR3 as well.

Library method: the immunoSEQ multiplex PCR assay. For the multiplex PCR, a mixture combining 60 forward primers for TCR Vbeta segments and 13 reverse primers for TCR Jbeta segments was used. A multiplex PCR assay on genomic DNA amplified the CDR3 region of rearranged TCR beta genes. Amplified TCR beta libraries were sequenced as 87-base-pair reads on the Illumina HiSeq System. Turning to the authors' computational methods: Across the 500 to 750 repertoires, a later analysis counted around 80 million unique TCR beta chains, about 10 million of which were shared by at least two donors. A nearest-neighbor algorithm error-corrected the raw reads and collapsed the reads into unique sequences, merging closely related sequences to remove PCR and sequencing errors. CDR3 sequences were aligned to IMGT reference sequences to assign V, D and J gene segments. For a sequence to be retained, a match of at least six nucleotides was required to both a V gene segment and a J gene segment. Rearrangements were classified as productive when the CDR3 lacked stop codons and remained in frame with V and J, and all other rearrangements were classified as non-productive. CDR3 was defined according to IMGT convention as the region running from the second conserved V-encoded cysteine to the conserved J-encoded phenylalanine. The earlier analysis of about 590 of the donors excluded sequences that lacked an unambiguous match to a single V gene segment. In an earlier analysis of several hundred of the donors, a V segment was called functional when productive rearrangements were above 56.7%, and segregating when the standard deviation between donors exceeded 5%. A statistical classification framework was built to diagnose cytomegalovirus status from the catalog of TCR beta chain sequences. V and J gene assignment, in a later analysis, came from comparing TCR nucleotide sequences with IMGT/GENE-DB human TR gene sequences. In a later analysis, CDR3 sequences and most-parsimonious VDJ recombination scenarios were assigned using the TCRdist pipeline. A later analysis defined each TCR beta chain by its CDR3 amino acid sequence plus V-gene family, and excluded reads lacking a unique V-gene family. As a way to deal with suspected cross-contamination and a sequencing artifact, a later analysis dropped 450 to 700 nucleotide sequences that were highly shared and had low generation probability. In a later analysis, a clonal expansion index for each public chain was calculated from normalized within-repertoire ranks of inferred template counts. Generation probabilities in a later analysis came from a VDJ recombination model fitted to out-of-frame rearrangements, and those results were checked against IGoR. In a later analysis, hypergeometric tests were used to score TCR-TCR, TCR-HLA and TCR-CMV co-occurrence, with a repertoire-size bias correction applied to TCR pairs. False discovery rates were estimated in a later analysis by permuting HLA or CMV assignments 20 times. A later analysis grouped co-occurring TCRs with DBSCAN, adding TCRdist sequence similarity when clustering within HLA-allele-positive subsets. For co-occurrence clustering, repertoires with fewer than 30,000 or more than 120,000 public chains were excluded, along with several repertoires with anomalous nucleotide sharing. Held by TCRdb, this immuneACCESS table contains in-frame sequences only and omits some clones. Under half of the omission traces to an unresolved V gene where checked; the cause of the rest is unknown. The V and J calls and clone size were taken over from that table, and D and trimming were inferred from the DNA. In all, the sample holds 90,000 to 150,000 clones, and roughly 9% of those were seen once. The top ten constitute about 6% of the sample.

Results the study describes overall, beyond this receptor: The only immune exposure information available for the cohort was CMV serostatus. Sequencing depth was assumed to be roughly uniform across donors in the presence/absence analyses, though that assumption may not hold. The study listed 164 TCR beta chains as associated with cytomegalovirus. In a later analysis, HLA-associated TCR beta chains showed more clonal expansion and lower generation probabilities than non-associated chains that were equally common. A cluster of highly shared sequence variants was judged likely to be a technical artifact of the sequencing pipeline. In a later analysis, over 15,000 TCR beta sequences were associated with specific HLA alleles at a false discovery rate of 0.05. Most TCR sequences were observed very rarely across donors, whereas some public TCRs were present in many individuals. A later analysis found that TCR association rates varied across HLA loci, with DRB1 alleles showing the most associated TCRs and HLA-C alleles the fewest. HLA typing was unavailable for some donors at each locus, so association tests used only the typed subset. The authors suggested that the approach could potentially be extended to other disease states and immunological phenotypes. According to a later genetic analysis, donors in an Asian-associated ancestry cluster had fewer N-insertions in productive TCRs than the approximately 670-donor mean. This cohort had only TCR beta chains sequenced, and the lack of alpha or paired-chain data limited which features could be detected. Assigning TCR associations to individual alleles was difficult when HLA alleles, especially DR and DQ, strongly co-occurred. In an earlier analysis of more than 500 of the donors, most TCR beta V segments appeared in productive rearrangements about 87% or about 30% of the time, broadly matching IMGT annotations. The earlier analysis of about 600 of the donors excluded over 15 rarely observed V segments, including chromosome 9 orphons, because counts were too low. Linkage disequilibrium might explain the correlated functional status among segregating V segments, but an unknown experimental factor could not be excluded. The classifier was reported to diagnose cytomegalovirus status with high specificity and sensitivity in both the original and validation cohorts. A further reported finding was that TCR beta sequences accurately predicted the HLA-A and HLA-B alleles for most subjects in the first cohort. Most CMV-associated TCR beta chains appeared to be HLA-restricted in a later analysis, and the HLA associations seemed to be driven largely by CMV exposure. In a later analysis, several top co-occurrence clusters were reported to appear linked to parvovirus B19, influenza, CMV and Epstein-Barr virus. A few of the identified cytomegalovirus-associated TCR beta chains were confirmed in vitro to be specific for cytomegalovirus antigens. In a later genetic analysis, a missense DCLRE1C variant was associated with V-gene and J-gene trimming of TCR beta chains, and the association was replicated in an independent cohort.

Source material: PBMCs. This receptor was obtained from a woman between 40 and 55 years old in good health and CMV-seropositive.

CDR3 region: CASTLDGRGHEQYF. Here is the DNA: TGTGCCAGCACCCTAGATGGAAGGGGCCACGAGCAGTACTTC. The chain employs TRBV5-6 and TRBJ2-7, and perhaps TRBD1 as D gene, on 5 matching bases. V was cut back by 6 bases and J by 5 bases, leaving a gap of 18 bases between them. From the cysteine through the phenylalanine, the CDR3 covers 14 amino acids. Only the CDR3 part of the read is kept: 42 bases, read in frame from the first base. Based on the germline V gene, the CDR1 and CDR2 sequences are SGHDT and YYEEEE.